These 6 T cell receptor beta chains were all obtained from the same sample, sequenced in a study of blood T cell repertoires in COVID-19. Method: immunoSEQ multiplex PCR; TCRdb's copy keeps in-frame clones and lacks some. The table lists about 200,000 clones, roughly 91% of them singletons, with 6% in the top ten. Sequences were obtained from peripheral blood. The receptor set was obtained from a man aged 35 to 55 with active or convalescent COVID-19.

The chain recombines TRBV7-8 with TRBJ1-5; TRBD1 matches 9 bases. The CDR3 sequence is 14 residues long. Germline lookup yields CDR1 SGHVS and CDR2 FQNEAQ. The junction had 3 bases not matched to a gene; V was cut back by 4 bases and J by 5 bases. Written as DNA, the CDR3 is TGTGCCAGCAGCTCCGACAGGGGGTATCAGCCCCAGCATTTT. Encoded protein: CASSSDRGYQPQHF.

The chain links TRBV7-8 to TRBJ2-7, with 9 bases aligning to TRBD1. V trimming: 2 bases; J trimming: 0 bases; junction bases outside the gene matches: 17. The CDR3 loop spans 20 amino acids. Germline V gene sequence: CDR1 SGHVS, CDR2 FQNEAQ. CDR3 in DNA: TGTGCCAGCAGCTTATCAACCGGGACAGGGAGGAAAATGATCTCCTACGAGCAGTACTTC. This encodes CASSLSTGTGRKMISYEQYF.

The chain uses TRBV21-1 and TRBJ1-2; the D call TRBD1 from the table was never checked on the DNA. TRBV21-1 has pseudogene status. CDR3 length: 15 amino acids. CDR3 protein: CASSKDTDPNYGYTF. In DNA, the CDR3 is TGTGCCAGCAGCAAAGACACAGACCCTAACTATGGCTACACCTTC.

This clone was seen a single time. The CDR3 here is CSASNPDRNYGYTF. The CDR3 DNA is TGCAGTGCTAGTAATCCCGACAGGAACTATGGCTACACCTTC. The chain recombines TRBV20-1 with TRBJ1-2; the D gene is possibly TRBD1 (6 bases). The CDR3 extends over 14 amino acids. Germline V gene data show CDR1 as DFQATT and CDR2 as SNEGSKA (reference sequence). V was trimmed by 3 bases and J by 2 bases, leaving 13 bases between them.

The chain links TRBV2 to TRBJ2-1, with D maybe TRBD1 (5 bases). Germline V CDR1 and CDR2: SNHLY, FYNNEI. This CDR3 comprises 11 residues. V was shortened by 6 bases and J by 10 bases, with 10 bases between the two germline ends. CDR3 nucleotides: TGTGCCAGCAGAGAATCAGGGGAGCAGTTCTTC. Residues: CASRESGEQFF.

This clone was counted once. The chain recombines TRBV6-5 with TRBJ2-2, with D perhaps TRBD2 (6 bases). With 6 bases removed from V and 4 bases from J, the gap between germline ends came to 12 bases. Germline CDR1 reads MNHEY; CDR2 reads SVGAGI. The CDR3 sequence is 14 residues long. The CDR3 DNA sequence: TGTGCCAGCAGCCGGACGGAGGGCACCGGGGAGCTGTTTTTT. Amino acid sequence: CASSRTEGTGELFF.